What follows are 14 T cell receptor beta chains derived from one specimen sequenced in a study of control samples from healthy donors and cancer patients. The assay was immunoSEQ multiplex PCR, and TCRdb's table has in-frame clones only and misses some. Among about 60,000 clones listed, around 90% were seen once. The sample was PBMCs. The receptors stem from a man in his forties with colorectal cancer.

This clone was picked up one time. The chain joins TRBV11-3 to TRBJ1-4, with D perhaps matching TRBD1 (5 bases). The length of the CDR3 is 14 residues. V dropped 5 bases and J dropped 7 bases, with 14 bases sitting between them. Germline CDR1 is SGHNT and CDR2 is YENEEA. The CDR3 region is CASSTQEEGEKLFF. For the CDR3, the DNA is TGTGCCAGCAGCACACAGGAGGAAGGTGAAAAACTGTTTTTT.

This clone was counted only a few times. A junction boundary mismatches the germline segment, possibly from a read error. The chain uses TRBV2 and TRBJ1-2, with D uncertain. Germline CDR1 and CDR2: SNHLY and FYNNEI. The CDR3 sequence is 12 residues long. CDR3 sequence reads: CASNELNYGYTF. CDR3 DNA: TGTGCCAGCAATGAACTTAACTATGGCTACACCTTC.

The chain is built from TRBV27 and TRBJ2-7, with 7 bases fitting TRBD1. CDR3 size: 15 residues. Trimming cost V 6 bases and J 5 bases; bases outside gene matches: 13. Germline CDR1 and CDR2: MNHEY and SMNVEV (reference sequence). CDR3 loop: CASSPRDRAIDEQYF. The CDR3 DNA reads as TGTGCCAGCAGCCCGCGCGACAGGGCCATCGACGAGCAGTACTTC.

The rearrangement links TRBV5-5 to TRBJ1-3, with a possible D match to TRBD1 (6 bases). The CDR3 has 16 residues. CDR1 is SGHKS and CDR2 is YYEKEE in the germline V gene (reference sequence). Trimming pared 2 bases from V and 0 bases from J, leaving 12 bases between. The CDR3 region is CASSFTGMSSGNTIYF. The CDR3 nucleotides are TGTGCCAGCAGCTTCACAGGGATGAGCTCTGGAAACACCATATATTTT.

This clone was recorded only once. The chain links TRBV7-9 to TRBJ1-2; no clear D. The germline V gene encodes CDR1 SEHNR and CDR2 FQNEAQ (reference sequence). The CDR3 is made up of 12 amino acids. Trimming shortened V by 1 base and J by 6 bases, and 6 bases separated the two germline ends. CDR3 in DNA: TGTGCCAGCAGCTTAGACGGGCATGGCTACACCTTC. Protein: CASSLDGHGYTF.

V and J are TRBV4-1 and TRBJ2-5; D gene uncertain. CDR3 length: 13 amino acids. Germline V lookup: CDR1 MGHRA, CDR2 YSYEKL. The germline V and J ends were trimmed by 0 bases and 5 bases, with 7 bases remaining between them. CDR3 sequence: CASSQDLSETQYF. CDR3 in DNA: TGCGCCAGCAGCCAAGATTTGTCCGAGACCCAGTACTTC.

V gene TRBV18 combines with J gene TRBJ2-7; D possibly corresponds to TRBD2 (6 bases). The CDR3 covers 15 residues. V was pared by 0 bases and J by 3 bases, with 12 bases between. Germline V gene sequence: CDR1 KGHSH, CDR2 LQKENI. The CDR3 protein is CASSPPLGGSYEQYF. Written as DNA, the CDR3 is TGTGCCAGCTCACCACCTTTGGGGGGAAGCTACGAGCAGTACTTC.

This sequence joins TRBV29-1 and TRBJ1-2; D is perhaps TRBD1 (5 bases). Germline V gene lookup returns CDR1 SQVTM and CDR2 ANQGSEA. CDR3 length: 11 residues. CDR3 nucleotides: TGCAGTGTGGGGGAGTCCTATGGCTACACCTTC. It encodes CSVGESYGYTF.

The chain combines TRBV27 with TRBJ2-1; tentative D call: TRBD1 (5 bases). The germline V and J ends were trimmed by 5 bases and 4 bases, with 18 bases remaining between them. The germline V gene encodes CDR1 MNHEY and CDR2 SMNVEV (reference sequence). The CDR3 consists of 16 residues. The CDR3 spells CASSPKDIGGYNEQFF. CDR3 sequence (DNA): TGTGCCAGCAGTCCAAAGGACATCGGTGGTTACAATGAGCAGTTCTTC.

The V and J genes are TRBV7-2 and TRBJ1-2, with D tentatively TRBD1 (5 bases). The CDR3 runs 15 residues. Germline V gives CDR1 SGHTA, CDR2 FQGNSA. The V end lost 1 base, the J end lost 8 bases, and 17 bases lay between the germline ends. CDR3 sequence reads: CASSLGGQGPSGYTF. DNA for the CDR3: TGTGCCAGCAGCTTAGGCGGTCAGGGTCCTTCCGGCTACACCTTC. Combining the CDR3 with reference TRBV7-2 and TRBJ1-2 gives the whole variable domain GAGVSQSPSNKVTEKGKDVELRCDPISGHTALYWYRQSLGQGLEFLIYFQGNSAPDKSGLPSDRFSAERTGGSVSTLTIQRTQQEDSAVYLCASSLGGQGPSGYTFGSGTRLTVV.

This chain joins TRBV2 and TRBJ1-5; 7 bases match TRBD1. The trim removed 3 bases at V and 5 bases at J, leaving 7 bases unmatched. Germline CDR1 reads SNHLY; CDR2 reads FYNNEI. This CDR3 spans 15 amino acids. CDR3 nucleotide sequence: TGTGCCAGCAGTGATGGTGCAGGGGGTTATCAGCCCCAGCATTTT. This sequence encodes CASSDGAGGYQPQHF.

CDR3 protein: CASSTVQGAGTEAFF. The CDR3 DNA reads as TGCGCCAGCAGCACCGTCCAGGGGGCGGGCACTGAAGCTTTCTTT. V is TRBV5-1 and J is TRBJ1-1, with TRBD1 matching 8 bases. Germline-derived CDR1 and CDR2 are SGHRS and YFSETQ. The CDR3 has 15 amino acids. The V and J ends lost 4 bases and 4 bases, in that order; junction bases with no gene match: 9.

J is TRBJ2-7 and V is TRBV7-9, with 8 bases that match TRBD1. V trimming: 1 base; J trimming: 2 bases; junction bases outside the gene matches: 1. Germline CDR1 reads SEHNR; CDR2 reads FQNEAQ (reference sequence). This CDR3 has 14 residues. CDR3 coding DNA: TGTGCCAGCAGCTTAGAACAGGGGGCCTACGAGCAGTACTTC. Amino acids: CASSLEQGAYEQYF.

The chain carries TRBV11-2 and TRBJ1-2, with D unresolved. The CDR3 totals 15 residues. Germline-derived CDR1 and CDR2 are SGHAT and FQNNGV. The V end was cut by 4 bases, the J end by 8 bases, with 20 bases between. CDR3 sequence reads: CASSSSGLRTRGYTF. The CDR3 DNA follows: TGTGCCAGCAGCTCATCCGGGCTCAGGACGCGAGGCTACACCTTC.